The rows below give T cell receptor beta chains drawn from one sample of a study of blood T cell repertoires in COVID-19. Sequenced by immunoSEQ multiplex PCR; TCRdb stores in-frame clones only, minus some. The table has more than 400,000 clones, approximately 83% seen once. The source material was peripheral blood. The source of these receptors is a human donor in a cohort sampled during active COVID-19. The CDR3 runs from the conserved cysteine through the conserved F or W. The D gene is left open where the match is weak. Only some rows state a clone size, as once, few, many or a class for expanded clones.

13 | . | TRBJ1-1 | TRBV14 | . | CASSQDRYTEAFF | TGTGCCAGCAGCCAAGATCGGTACACTGAAGCTTTCTTT
15 | . | TRBJ1-5 | TRBV6-2/TRBV6-3 | . | CASSYRQADNQPQHF | TGTGCCAGCAGTTATCGCCAGGCCGACAATCAGCCCCAGCATTTT
12 | . | TRBJ1-1 | TRBV6-5 | . | CASSYGGTEAFF | TGTGCCAGCAGTTACGGGGGGACTGAAGCTTTCTTT
17 | . | TRBJ2-1 | TRBV12-5 | TRBD2 | CASGLSPRTSSYNEQFF | TGTGCTAGTGGTTTGTCCCCCCGGACTAGTAGCTACAATGAGCAGTTCTTC
17 | . | TRBJ2-1 | TRBV9 | TRBD2 | CAREASGSGRSYNEQFF | TGTGCCAGAGAAGCTAGTGGGAGCGGGAGATCCTACAATGAGCAGTTCTTC
17 | . | TRBJ2-2 | TRBV19 | TRBD2 | CASSIAASGRTDGELFF | TGTGCCAGTAGTATAGCTGCCAGCGGGAGAACGGACGGGGAGCTGTTTTTT
14 | . | TRBJ2-6 | TRBV7-2 | . | CARTGGTAANVLTF | TGTGCCAGAACTGGGGGGACAGCGGCCAACGTCCTGACTTTC
13 | . | TRBJ2-3 | TRBV6-5 | . | CAITLPGPDTQYF | TGTGCCATCACCCTCCCTGGGCCAGATACGCAGTATTTT
17 | . | TRBJ2-2 | TRBV9 | . | CASSAGPQGRNTGELFF | TGTGCCAGCAGCGCCGGACCCCAGGGCAGGAACACCGGGGAGCTGTTTTTT
17 | . | TRBJ2-1 | TRBV11-2 | TRBD2 | CASSQRATGTSVDEQFF | TGTGCCAGCAGTCAACGGGCAACCGGGACTAGCGTGGATGAGCAGTTCTTC
15 | . | TRBJ1-5 | TRBV19 | . | CASSIQQGNNQPQHF | TGTGCCAGTAGTATCCAACAGGGCAACAATCAGCCCCAGCATTTT
13 | . | TRBJ1-2 | TRBV13 | . | CASRLQGDYGYTF | TGTGCCAGCAGATTGCAGGGCGACTATGGCTACACCTTC
14 | once | TRBJ1-5 | TRBV19 | TRBD1 | CASSTGQGAQPQHF | TGTGCCAGTAGCACTGGACAGGGCGCCCAGCCCCAGCATTTT
14 | . | TRBJ1-1 | TRBV11-3 | TRBD1 | CASSRAGGNTEAFF | TGTGCCAGCAGCCGTGCAGGGGGGAACACTGAAGCTTTCTTT
13 | once | TRBJ2-3 | TRBV19 | . | CASRLAATDTQYF | TGTGCCAGTAGATTAGCGGCCACAGATACGCAGTATTTT
14 | once | TRBJ2-7 | TRBV3-1/TRBV3-2 | . | CASSSSTGAYEQYF | TGTGCCAGCAGCTCATCCACCGGGGCCTACGAGCAGTACTTC
15 | . | TRBJ1-6 | TRBV5-4 | . | CASSLEVPYNSPLHF | TGTGCCAGCAGCTTAGAGGTGCCCTATAATTCACCCCTCCACTTT
18 | . | TRBJ2-1 | TRBV7-2 | TRBD2 | CASSLAWRLAGASNEQFF | TGTGCCAGCAGCTTAGCGTGGCGACTAGCGGGAGCTAGTAATGAGCAGTTCTTC
13 | . | TRBJ1-1 | TRBV6-5 | TRBD1 | CASSADRATEAFF | TGTGCCAGCAGCGCCGACAGGGCCACTGAAGCTTTCTTT
13 | . | TRBJ1-2 | TRBV28 | TRBD1 | CASSKQGAGGYTF | TGTGCCAGCAGTAAACAGGGGGCGGGCGGCTACACCTTC
15 | . | TRBJ2-1 | TRBV11-2 | TRBD1 | CASSSGQGARNEQFF | TGTGCCAGCAGCTCAGGACAGGGGGCGAGGAATGAGCAGTTCTTC
15 | . | TRBJ1-2 | TRBV18 | TRBD1 | CASSPEIPGGSGYTF | TGTGCCAGCTCACCAGAGATCCCAGGGGGCTCTGGCTACACCTTC
15 | . | TRBJ2-5 | TRBV5-1 | . | CASSETGQYQETQYF | TGCGCCAGCAGCGAGACCGGACAGTACCAAGAGACCCAGTACTTC
14 | . | TRBJ1-4 | TRBV6-5 | . | CASSYSTGNEKLFF | TGTGCCAGCAGTTACTCGACAGGAAATGAAAAACTGTTTTTT
13 | . | TRBJ2-5 | TRBV3-1/TRBV3-2 | . | CASTGRNQETQYF | TGTGCCAGCACGGGAAGAAACCAAGAGACCCAGTACTTC
14 | . | TRBJ2-1 | TRBV9 | . | CASSVNSAYNEQFF | TGTGCCAGCAGCGTTAATAGCGCATACAATGAGCAGTTCTTC
15 | . | TRBJ2-1 | TRBV20-1 | TRBD2 | CSASAGTSGRVEQFF | TGCAGTGCTAGTGCCGGGACTAGCGGGAGGGTTGAGCAGTTCTTC
16 | . | TRBJ2-2 | TRBV7-2 | . | CASSSNDRLRAGELFF | TGTGCCAGCAGCTCCAACGACAGGCTTAGGGCCGGGGAGCTGTTTTTT
16 | . | TRBJ2-2 | TRBV9 | . | CASSVTDRSNTGELFF | TGTGCCAGCAGCGTAACCGACAGGTCTAACACCGGGGAGCTGTTTTTT
16 | . | TRBJ2-1 | TRBV19 | TRBD1 | CASSVHRGQGRDEQFF | TGTGCCAGTAGTGTCCACCGGGGACAGGGAAGAGATGAGCAGTTCTTC
16 | . | TRBJ2-7 | TRBV15 | . | CATSYDPGNGGSEQYF | TGTGCCACCAGCTACGACCCAGGGAATGGCGGAAGCGAGCAGTACTTC
16 | . | TRBJ2-2 | TRBV28 | TRBD2 | CASSFLAGGSGGELFF | TGTGCCAGCAGTTTCTTAGCGGGAGGGAGCGGCGGGGAGCTGTTTTTT
15 | . | TRBJ2-1 | TRBV24-1 | . | CATSDLGVGGNEQFF | TGTGCCACCAGTGATTTGGGGGTCGGAGGGAATGAGCAGTTCTTC
16 | . | TRBJ1-5 | TRBV28 | TRBD1 | CASSLFGTGGFKPQHF | TGTGCCAGCAGTTTATTCGGGACAGGTGGGTTTAAGCCCCAGCATTTT
14 | . | TRBJ1-1 | TRBV25-1 | . | CASISETGNTEAFF | TGTGCCAGCATCTCCGAAACAGGGAACACTGAAGCTTTCTTT
14 | . | TRBJ1-4 | TRBV7-9 | TRBD1 | CASTRTGEREKLFF | TGTGCCAGCACCAGGACAGGGGAGCGTGAAAAACTGTTTTTT
16 | . | TRBJ1-1 | TRBV10-1 | TRBD1 | CASSESRTGRSTEAFF | TGCGCCAGCAGTGAGAGTCGGACAGGGAGGAGTACTGAAGCTTTCTTT
16 | . | TRBJ2-7 | TRBV19 | TRBD1 | CASKGRKTGGNYEQYF | TGTGCCAGTAAAGGTCGTAAGACAGGGGGTAACTACGAGCAGTACTTC
15 | . | TRBJ2-1 | TRBV19 | . | CASSIYADSYNEQFF | TGTGCCAGTAGTATCTACGCGGACTCCTACAATGAGCAGTTCTTC
16 | few | TRBJ1-5 | TRBV4-1 | TRBD1 | CASSQDGTGGDQPQHF | TGCGCCAGCAGCCAAGACGGGACAGGGGGAGATCAGCCCCAGCATTTT
16 | once | TRBJ2-1 | TRBV5-1 | TRBD2 | CASSLVRREGPDEQFF | TGCGCCAGCAGCTTAGTGCGACGGGAGGGCCCGGATGAGCAGTTCTTC
15 | . | TRBJ1-1 | TRBV2 | . | CASRAPLTGNTEAFF | TGTGCCAGCAGGGCCCCCTTGACAGGGAACACTGAAGCTTTCTTT
16 | few | TRBJ1-5 | TRBV6-2/TRBV6-3 | . | CASSPSGSGWNQPQHF | TGTGCCAGCAGCCCTTCTGGCTCGGGATGGAATCAGCCCCAGCATTTT
16 | . | TRBJ2-5 | TRBV7-2 | TRBD2 | CASRNGLAAAKETQYF | TGTGCCAGCAGGAACGGACTAGCAGCCGCCAAAGAGACCCAGTACTTC
16 | . | TRBJ1-5 | TRBV19 | . | CASSISRGISNQPQHF | TGTGCCAGTAGTATTTCAAGGGGTATAAGCAATCAGCCCCAGCATTTT
11 | . | TRBJ1-4 | TRBV12-3/TRBV12-4 | TRBD1 | CASNDRGKLFF | TGTGCCAGCAATGACAGGGGAAAACTGTTTTTT
13 | . | TRBJ2-1 | TRBV29-1 | TRBD2 | CSSLSGRAGEQFF | TGCAGCTCCCTCAGCGGGAGGGCAGGTGAGCAGTTCTTC
16 | once | TRBJ2-6 | TRBV28 | . | CASSGEGVAGANVLTF | TGTGCCAGCAGTGGGGAGGGGGTTGCTGGGGCCAACGTCCTGACTTTC
14 | . | TRBJ2-2 | TRBV24-1 | . | CATSDSWTTGELFF | TGTGCCACCAGTGATTCTTGGACAACCGGGGAGCTGTTTTTT
11 | once | TRBJ1-2 | TRBV6-5 | . | CATTTGRGYTF | TGTGCCACCACGACAGGACGTGGCTACACCTTC
13 | . | TRBJ1-4 | TRBV28 | TRBD1 | CASRQGGNEKLFF | TGTGCCAGCAGACAGGGGGGGAATGAAAAACTGTTTTTT
16 | . | TRBJ1-4 | TRBV13 | . | CASSLGGLATNEKLFF | TGTGCCAGCAGCTTAGGAGGACTTGCAACTAATGAAAAACTGTTTTTT
14 | . | TRBJ2-7 | TRBV7-2 | . | CASSLDQGRREQYF | TGTGCCAGCAGCTTAGACCAGGGTCGTCGGGAGCAGTACTTC
13 | . | TRBJ1-1 | TRBV30 | TRBD1 | CAGIDRGHSEAFF | TGTGCCGGGATAGACAGGGGGCATTCTGAAGCTTTCTTT